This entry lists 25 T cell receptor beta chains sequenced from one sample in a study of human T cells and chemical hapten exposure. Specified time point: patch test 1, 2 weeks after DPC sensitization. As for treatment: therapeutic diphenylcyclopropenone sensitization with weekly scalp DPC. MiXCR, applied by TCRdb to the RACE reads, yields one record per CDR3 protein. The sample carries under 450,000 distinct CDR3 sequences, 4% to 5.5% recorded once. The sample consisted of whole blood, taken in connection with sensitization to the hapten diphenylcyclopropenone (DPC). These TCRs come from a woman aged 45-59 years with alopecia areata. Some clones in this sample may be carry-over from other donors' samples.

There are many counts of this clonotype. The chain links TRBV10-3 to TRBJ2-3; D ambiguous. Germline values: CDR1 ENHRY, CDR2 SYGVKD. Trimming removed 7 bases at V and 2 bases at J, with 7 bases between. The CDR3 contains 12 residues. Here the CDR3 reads CAIKAPTDTQYF. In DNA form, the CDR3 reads TGTGCCATCAAGGCCCCCACAGATACGCAGTATTTT.

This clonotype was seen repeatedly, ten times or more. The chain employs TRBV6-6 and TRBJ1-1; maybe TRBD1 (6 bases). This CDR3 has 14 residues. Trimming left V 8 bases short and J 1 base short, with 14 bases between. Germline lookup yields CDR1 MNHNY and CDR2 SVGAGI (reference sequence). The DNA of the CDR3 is TGTGCCAGCCTCGGCAGGGGCCCGAACACTGAAGCTTTCTTT. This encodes CASLGRGPNTEAFF.

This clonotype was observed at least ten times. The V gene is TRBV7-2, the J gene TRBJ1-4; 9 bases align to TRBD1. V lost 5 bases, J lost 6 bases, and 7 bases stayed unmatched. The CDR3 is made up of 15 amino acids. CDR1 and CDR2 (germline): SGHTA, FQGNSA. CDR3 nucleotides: TGTGCCAGCAGCCGATCTCGGACAGGGGATGAAAAACTGTTTTTT. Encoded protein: CASSRSRTGDEKLFF. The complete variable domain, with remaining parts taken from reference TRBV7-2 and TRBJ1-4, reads GAGVSQSPSNKVTEKGKDVELRCDPISGHTALYWYRQSLGQGLEFLIYFQGNSAPDKSGLPSDRFSAERTGGSVSTLTIQRTQQEDSAVYLCASSRSRTGDEKLFFGSGTQLSVL.

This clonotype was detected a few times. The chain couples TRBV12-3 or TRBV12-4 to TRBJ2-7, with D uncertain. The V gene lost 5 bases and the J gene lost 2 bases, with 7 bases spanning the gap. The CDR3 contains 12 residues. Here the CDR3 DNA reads TGTGCCAGCAGTGACGGTACCTACGAGCAGTACTTC. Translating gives CASSDGTYEQYF.

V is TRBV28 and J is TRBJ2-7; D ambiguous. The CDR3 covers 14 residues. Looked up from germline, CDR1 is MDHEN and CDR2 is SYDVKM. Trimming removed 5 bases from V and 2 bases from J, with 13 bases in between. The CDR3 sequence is CASSLLVTTYEQYF. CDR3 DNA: TGTGCCAGCAGTCTTCTAGTCACGACCTACGAGCAGTACTTC. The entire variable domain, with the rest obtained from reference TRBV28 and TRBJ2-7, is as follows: DVKVTQSSRYLVKRTGEKVFLECVQDMDHENMFWYRQDPGLGLRLIYFSYDVKMKEKGDIPEGYSVSREKKERFSLILESASTNQTSMYLCASSLLVTTYEQYFGPGTRLTVT.

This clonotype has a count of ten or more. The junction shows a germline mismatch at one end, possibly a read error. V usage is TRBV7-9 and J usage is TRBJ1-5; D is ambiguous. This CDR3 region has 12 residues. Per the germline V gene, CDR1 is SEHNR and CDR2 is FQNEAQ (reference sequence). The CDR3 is CASSLGSGYPIF. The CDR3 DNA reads TGTGCCAGCAGCTTGGGCTCCGGGTATCCGATTTTT.

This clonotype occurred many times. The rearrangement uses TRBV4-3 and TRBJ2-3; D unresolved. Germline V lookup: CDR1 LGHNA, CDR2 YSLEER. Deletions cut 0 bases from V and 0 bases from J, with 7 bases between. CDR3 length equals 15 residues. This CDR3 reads CASSQDGSSTDTQYF. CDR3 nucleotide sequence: TGCGCCAGCAGCCAAGATGGCAGTAGCACAGATACGCAGTATTTT.

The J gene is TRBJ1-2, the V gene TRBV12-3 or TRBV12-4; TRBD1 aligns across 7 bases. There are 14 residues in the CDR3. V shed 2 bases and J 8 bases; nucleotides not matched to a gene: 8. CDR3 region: CASSLTGQWIGYTF. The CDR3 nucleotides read TGTGCCAGCAGTTTAACGGGACAGTGGATCGGCTACACCTTC.

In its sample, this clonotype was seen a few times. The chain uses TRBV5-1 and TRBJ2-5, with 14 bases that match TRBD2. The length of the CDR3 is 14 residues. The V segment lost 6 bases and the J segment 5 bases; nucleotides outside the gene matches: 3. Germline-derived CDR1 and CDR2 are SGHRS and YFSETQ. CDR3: CASTTSGREETQYF. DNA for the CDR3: TGCGCCAGCACGACTAGCGGGAGGGAGGAGACCCAGTACTTC.

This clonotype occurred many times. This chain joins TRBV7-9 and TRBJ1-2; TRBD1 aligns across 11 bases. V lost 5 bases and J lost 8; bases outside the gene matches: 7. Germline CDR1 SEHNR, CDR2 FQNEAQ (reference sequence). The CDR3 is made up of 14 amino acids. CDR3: CASSRGQGELGYTF. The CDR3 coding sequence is TGTGCCAGCAGCCGGGGACAGGGGGAATTAGGCTACACCTTC.

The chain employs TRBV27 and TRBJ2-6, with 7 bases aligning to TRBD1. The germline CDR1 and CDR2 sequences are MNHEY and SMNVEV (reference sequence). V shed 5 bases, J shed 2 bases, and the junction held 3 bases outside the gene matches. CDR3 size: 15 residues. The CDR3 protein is CASSRQGTGANVLTF. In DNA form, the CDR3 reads TGTGCCAGCAGTCGACAGGGAACTGGGGCCAACGTCCTGACTTTC.

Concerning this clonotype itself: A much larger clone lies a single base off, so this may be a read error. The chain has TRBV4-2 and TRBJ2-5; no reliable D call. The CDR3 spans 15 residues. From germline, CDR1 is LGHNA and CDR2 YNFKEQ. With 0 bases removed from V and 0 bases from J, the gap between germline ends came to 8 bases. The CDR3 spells CASSQDQANQETQYF. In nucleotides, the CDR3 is TGTGCCAGCAGCCAAGATCAGGCTAACCAAGAGACCCAGTACTTC.

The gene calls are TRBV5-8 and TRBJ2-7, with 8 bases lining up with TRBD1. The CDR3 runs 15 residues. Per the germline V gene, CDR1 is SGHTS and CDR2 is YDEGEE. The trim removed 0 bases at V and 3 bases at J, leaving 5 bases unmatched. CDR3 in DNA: TGTGCCAGCAGCTTGGTCGGGACAGGTATCTACGAGCAGTACTTC. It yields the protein CASSLVGTGIYEQYF. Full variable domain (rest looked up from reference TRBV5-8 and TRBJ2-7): EAGVTQSPTHLIKTRGQQATLRCSPISGHTSVYWYQQALGLGLQFLLWYDEGEERNRGNFPPRFSGRQFPNYSSELNVNALELEDSALYLCASSLVGTGIYEQYFGPGTRLTVT.

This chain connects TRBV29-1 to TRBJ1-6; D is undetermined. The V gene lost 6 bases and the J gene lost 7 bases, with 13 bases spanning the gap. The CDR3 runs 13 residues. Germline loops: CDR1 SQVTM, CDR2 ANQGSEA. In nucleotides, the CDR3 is TGCAGCGTGAGGGAGAGTGGGAATTCACCCCTCCACTTT. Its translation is CSVRESGNSPLHF.

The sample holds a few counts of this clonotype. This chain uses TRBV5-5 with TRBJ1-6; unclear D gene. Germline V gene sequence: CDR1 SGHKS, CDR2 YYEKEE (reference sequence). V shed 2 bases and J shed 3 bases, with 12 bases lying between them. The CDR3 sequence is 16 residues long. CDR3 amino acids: CASSFREQFYNSPLHF. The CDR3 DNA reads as TGTGCCAGCAGCTTTCGGGAACAATTCTATAATTCACCCCTCCACTTT.

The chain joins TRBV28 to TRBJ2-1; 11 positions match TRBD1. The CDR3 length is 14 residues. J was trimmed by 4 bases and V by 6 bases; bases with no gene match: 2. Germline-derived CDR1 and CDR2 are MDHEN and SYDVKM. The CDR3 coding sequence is TGTGCCAGCAGGGGACAGGGGGAATACAATGAGCAGTTCTTC. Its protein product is CASRGQGEYNEQFF.

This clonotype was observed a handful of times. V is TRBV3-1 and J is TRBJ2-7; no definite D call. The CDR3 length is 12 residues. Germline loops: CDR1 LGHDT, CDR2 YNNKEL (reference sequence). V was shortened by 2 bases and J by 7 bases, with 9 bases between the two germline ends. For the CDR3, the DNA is TGTGCCAGCAGCCAACTGGATGGGGAGCAGTACTTC. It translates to CASSQLDGEQYF.

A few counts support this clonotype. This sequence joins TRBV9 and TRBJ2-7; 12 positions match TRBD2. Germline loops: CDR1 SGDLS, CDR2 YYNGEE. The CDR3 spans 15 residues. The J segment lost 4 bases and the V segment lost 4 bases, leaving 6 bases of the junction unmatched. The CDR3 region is CASSPETSGSYEQYF. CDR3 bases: TGTGCCAGCAGCCCCGAGACTAGCGGGAGTTACGAGCAGTACTTC. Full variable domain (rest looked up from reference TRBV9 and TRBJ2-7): DSGVTQTPKHLITATGQRVTLRCSPRSGDLSVYWYQQSLDQGLQFLIQYYNGEERAKGNILERFSAQQFPDLHSELNLSSLELGDSALYFCASSPETSGSYEQYFGPGTRLTVT.

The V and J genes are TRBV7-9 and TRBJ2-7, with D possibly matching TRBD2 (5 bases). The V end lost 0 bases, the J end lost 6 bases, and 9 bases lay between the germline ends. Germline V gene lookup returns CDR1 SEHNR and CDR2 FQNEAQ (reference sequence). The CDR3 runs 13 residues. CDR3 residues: CASSLAPRGEQYF. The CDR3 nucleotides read TGTGCCAGCAGCTTAGCTCCCCGGGGCGAGCAGTACTTC.

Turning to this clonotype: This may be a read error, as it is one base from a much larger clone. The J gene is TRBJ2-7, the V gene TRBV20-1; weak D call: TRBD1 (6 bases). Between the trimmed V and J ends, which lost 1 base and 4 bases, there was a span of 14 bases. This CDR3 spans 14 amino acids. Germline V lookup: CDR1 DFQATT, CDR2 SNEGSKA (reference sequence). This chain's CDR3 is CSARGTTGVYEQYF. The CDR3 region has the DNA TGCAGTGCTAGAGGCACGACAGGCGTTTACGAGCAGTACTTC.

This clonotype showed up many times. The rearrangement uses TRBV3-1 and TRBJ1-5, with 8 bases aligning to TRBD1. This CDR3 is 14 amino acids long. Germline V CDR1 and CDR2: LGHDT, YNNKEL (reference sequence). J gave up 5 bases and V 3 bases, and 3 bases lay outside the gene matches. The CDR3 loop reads CASSQDREDQPQHF. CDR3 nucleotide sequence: TGTGCCAGCAGCCAGGACAGGGAGGATCAGCCCCAGCATTTT. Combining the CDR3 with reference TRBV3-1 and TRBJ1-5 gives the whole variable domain DTAVSQTPKYLVTQMGNDKSIKCEQNLGHDTMYWYKQDSKKFLKIMFSYNNKELIINETVPNRFSPKSPDKAHLNLHINSLELGDSAVYFCASSQDREDQPQHFGDGTRLSIL.

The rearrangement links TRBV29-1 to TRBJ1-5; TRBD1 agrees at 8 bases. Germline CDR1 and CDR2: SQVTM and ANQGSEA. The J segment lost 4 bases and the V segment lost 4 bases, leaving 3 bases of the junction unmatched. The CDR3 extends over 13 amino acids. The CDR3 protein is CSVADRGNQPQHF. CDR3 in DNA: TGCAGCGTTGCAGACAGGGGTAATCAGCCCCAGCATTTT.

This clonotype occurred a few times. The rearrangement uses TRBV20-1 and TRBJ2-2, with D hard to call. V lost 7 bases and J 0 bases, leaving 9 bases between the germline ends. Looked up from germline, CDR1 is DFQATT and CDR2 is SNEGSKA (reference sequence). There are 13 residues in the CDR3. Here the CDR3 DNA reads TGCAGTGGTACTGGGTCGAACACCGGGGAGCTGTTTTTT. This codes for CSGTGSNTGELFF.

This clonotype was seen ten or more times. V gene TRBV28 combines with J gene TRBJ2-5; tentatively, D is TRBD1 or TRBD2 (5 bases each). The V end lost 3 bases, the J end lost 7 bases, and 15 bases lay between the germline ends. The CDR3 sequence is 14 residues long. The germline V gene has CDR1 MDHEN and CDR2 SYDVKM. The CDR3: CASSFVSGPGTQYF. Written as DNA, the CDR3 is TGTGCCAGCAGTTTCGTATCGGGACCAGGGACCCAGTACTTC.

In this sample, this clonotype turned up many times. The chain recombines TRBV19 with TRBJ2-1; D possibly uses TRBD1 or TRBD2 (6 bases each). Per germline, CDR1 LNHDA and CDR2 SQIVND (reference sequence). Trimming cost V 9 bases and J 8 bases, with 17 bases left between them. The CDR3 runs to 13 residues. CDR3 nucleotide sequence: TGTGCCAGGAAGGGGGGCCGTACCGATGAGCAGTTCTTC. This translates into CARKGGRTDEQFF.